The clone carrying this T cell receptor beta chain was seen only a few times. The germline gives CDR1 SEHNR, CDR2 FQNEAQ (reference sequence). There are 13 residues in the CDR3. The ends were cut back, 5 bases at V and 3 bases at J, with 11 bases in the middle. The cohort comprised adults aged about 18 to 100 years residing in about two dozen US areas. Donors were grouped by their self-reported clinical history. Using immunoSEQ multiplex PCR, the repertoire was profiled, and TCRdb retains in-frame clones only, with some absent. The sample contains about 160,000 clones, approximately 84% of which appear only once. The data originate from a study of blood T cell repertoires in COVID-19. Study as a whole: PBMCs, B-cell-depleted T cells, or T cells provided the cDNA or gDNA that made up the material.

The TCR originated in a woman aged 40 to 50 with acute COVID-19. Sequencing was done on a sample of PBMCs or T cells enriched from blood (not recorded which). This sequence joins TRBV7-9 and TRBJ2-7; maybe TRBD1 (5 bases). The chain's CDR3 is CASSRDSYYEQYF. The CDR3 DNA reads as TGTGCCAGCAGCCGAGACAGCTACTACGAGCAGTACTTC.